This is a list of T cell receptor beta chains from one sample in a study of shared clonotypes between healthy human individuals. Data came from immunoSEQ multiplex PCR; TCRdb stores just in-frame clones and leaves some out. The repertoire holds some 2.3 million clones, approximately 95% seen once, with around 0.4% in the top ten. The sample was naive CD4+ T cells from PBMCs. These receptor sequences come from a man aged 18 to 35 in good health. Some clones in this sample may be carry-over from other donors' samples. The CDR3 runs from the conserved cysteine through the conserved F or W. D genes are given only for firm matches. Size is omitted from some rows. Given values are once, few, many or a class for expanded clones.

clone size: .
J gene: TRBJ1-5
V gene: TRBV18
D gene: TRBD1
CDR3 protein: CASSLTGGLGNQPQHF
CDR3 DNA: TGTGCCAGCTCACTTACAGGGGGCTTAGGAAATCAGCCCCAGCATTTT

clone size: once
J gene: TRBJ2-7
V gene: TRBV9
D gene: .
CDR3 protein: CASSVTGHYEQYF
CDR3 DNA: TGTGCCAGCAGCGTAACCGGGCACTACGAGCAGTACTTC

clone size: .
J gene: TRBJ1-6
V gene: TRBV30
D gene: .
CDR3 protein: CAWSVQGQSPLHF
CDR3 DNA: TGTGCCTGGAGTGTACAGGGTCAATCACCCCTCCACTTT

clone size: few
J gene: TRBJ1-1
V gene: TRBV7-3
D gene: .
CDR3 protein: CASRKGPNTEAFF
CDR3 DNA: TGTGCCAGCAGAAAGGGGCCGAACACTGAAGCTTTCTTT

clone size: .
J gene: TRBJ2-7
V gene: TRBV28
D gene: TRBD2
CDR3 protein: CASILAGGYEQYF
CDR3 DNA: TGTGCCAGCATTCTAGCGGGAGGGTACGAGCAGTACTTC

clone size: .
J gene: TRBJ1-1
V gene: TRBV18
D gene: TRBD1
CDR3 protein: CASSVGQGGLNTEAFF
CDR3 DNA: TGTGCCAGCTCAGTGGGACAGGGTGGCCTGAACACTGAAGCTTTCTTT

clone size: .
J gene: TRBJ2-1
V gene: TRBV5-1
D gene: .
CDR3 protein: CASSLDTNNEQFF
CDR3 DNA: TGCGCCAGCAGCTTGGACACCAACAATGAGCAGTTCTTC

clone size: once
J gene: TRBJ2-5
V gene: TRBV9
D gene: .
CDR3 protein: CASSVEGTPGETQYF
CDR3 DNA: TGTGCCAGCAGCGTAGAGGGGACGCCGGGGGAGACCCAGTACTTC

clone size: .
J gene: TRBJ2-2
V gene: TRBV15
D gene: TRBD2
CDR3 protein: CATSRGLALGGELFF
CDR3 DNA: TGTGCCACCAGCAGAGGACTAGCATTAGGCGGGGAGCTGTTTTTT

clone size: .
J gene: TRBJ2-7
V gene: TRBV6-1
D gene: TRBD2
CDR3 protein: CASRRTSGTYEQYF
CDR3 DNA: TGTGCCAGCAGACGGACTAGCGGGACCTACGAGCAGTACTTC

clone size: .
J gene: TRBJ2-3
V gene: TRBV5-8
D gene: .
CDR3 protein: CASSGGTPGTQYF
CDR3 DNA: TGTGCCAGCAGCGGCGGGACTCCGGGCACGCAGTATTTT

clone size: .
J gene: TRBJ1-6
V gene: TRBV4-1
D gene: .
CDR3 protein: CASSQDWAADSPLHF
CDR3 DNA: TGCGCCAGCAGCCAAGATTGGGCTGCTGATTCACCCCTCCACTTT

clone size: .
J gene: TRBJ2-1
V gene: TRBV19
D gene: TRBD2
CDR3 protein: CASSRREGPYNEQFF
CDR3 DNA: TGTGCCAGTAGTCGACGGGAGGGCCCCTACAATGAGCAGTTCTTC

clone size: .
J gene: TRBJ2-2
V gene: TRBV9
D gene: .
CDR3 protein: CASSVAGTWNTGELFF
CDR3 DNA: TGTGCCAGCAGCGTAGCTGGGACATGGAACACCGGGGAGCTGTTTTTT

clone size: .
J gene: TRBJ2-2
V gene: TRBV11-2
D gene: .
CDR3 protein: CASSLVAGNTGELFF
CDR3 DNA: TGTGCCAGCAGCTTAGTGGCTGGCAACACCGGGGAGCTGTTTTTT

clone size: .
J gene: TRBJ1-2
V gene: TRBV5-5
D gene: TRBD1
CDR3 protein: CASSWTGGYGYTF
CDR3 DNA: TGTGCCAGCAGCTGGACAGGGGGCTATGGCTACACCTTC

clone size: .
J gene: TRBJ1-3
V gene: TRBV7-2
D gene: .
CDR3 protein: CASSTQRGTGNTIYF
CDR3 DNA: TGTGCCAGCAGCACTCAGAGGGGAACTGGAAACACCATATATTTT

clone size: .
J gene: TRBJ1-1
V gene: TRBV4-2
D gene: .
CDR3 protein: CASSPGELNTEAFF
CDR3 DNA: TGTGCCAGCAGCCCGGGAGAGCTGAACACTGAAGCTTTCTTT

clone size: .
J gene: TRBJ2-3
V gene: TRBV19
D gene: TRBD2
CDR3 protein: CASSTRLLAGGWSDTQYF
CDR3 DNA: TGTGCCAGTAGTACGCGACTTCTAGCGGGAGGGTGGTCAGATACGCAGTATTTT

clone size: .
J gene: TRBJ2-3
V gene: TRBV5-4
D gene: TRBD1
CDR3 protein: CASSLRLTGDSTDTQYF
CDR3 DNA: TGTGCCAGCAGCTTACGTTTGACAGGGGATAGCACAGATACGCAGTATTTT

clone size: .
J gene: TRBJ1-5
V gene: TRBV18
D gene: .
CDR3 protein: CASSSVGGWGKQPQHF
CDR3 DNA: TGTGCCAGCTCCTCGGTGGGGGGATGGGGAAAACAGCCCCAGCATTTT

clone size: .
J gene: TRBJ1-2
V gene: TRBV19
D gene: .
CDR3 protein: CASSIDRTVRYTF
CDR3 DNA: TGTGCCAGTAGTATAGATCGGACAGTGCGGTACACCTTC

clone size: .
J gene: TRBJ2-7
V gene: TRBV29-1
D gene: .
CDR3 protein: CSVEIGYYEQYF
CDR3 DNA: TGCAGCGTTGAGATCGGATACTACGAGCAGTACTTC

clone size: .
J gene: TRBJ2-1
V gene: TRBV7-2
D gene: .
CDR3 protein: CASSVVLNEQFF
CDR3 DNA: TGTGCCAGCTCGGTAGTATTAAATGAGCAGTTCTTC

clone size: .
J gene: TRBJ2-1
V gene: TRBV5-4
D gene: TRBD2
CDR3 protein: CASSWGGGRISYNEQFF
CDR3 DNA: TGTGCCAGCAGCTGGGGTGGCGGGAGGATCTCCTACAATGAGCAGTTCTTC

clone size: .
J gene: TRBJ2-5
V gene: TRBV5-1
D gene: TRBD2
CDR3 protein: CASSLGLADRETQYF
CDR3 DNA: TGCGCCAGCAGCTTGGGACTAGCCGATCGGGAGACCCAGTACTTC